The present TCR beta chain was sequenced within a study of shared clonotypes between healthy human individuals. Study overall: A donor's plate count was three for CD4 naive and three for CD4 memory; CD8 naive had two and CD8 memory one. General study points: A limitation of the genetic and exposure-history diversity represented arose from few donors.

A word on this clone: The antigen remains unidentified.

The CDR3 totals 14 residues. V was trimmed by 2 bases and J by 1 base, leaving 5 bases between them. Germline V lookup: CDR1 SGHVS, CDR2 FQNEAQ. Method: immunoSEQ multiplex PCR; TCRdb's copy keeps in-frame clones and lacks some. The sample has 900,000 to 1,200,000 clones, more than 75% seen once. Sequences were obtained from memory CD4+ T cells from PBMCs. Noted subset: CD45RA-negative fraction. The rearrangement uses TRBV7-8 and TRBJ2-2; D is undetermined. This TCR derives from a man between 18 and 29 years old in good health. Some clones in this sample may be carry-over from other donors' samples. The CDR3 here is CASSLLQNTGELFF. The CDR3 nucleotides read TGTGCCAGCAGCTTACTCCAGAACACCGGGGAGCTGTTTTTT.